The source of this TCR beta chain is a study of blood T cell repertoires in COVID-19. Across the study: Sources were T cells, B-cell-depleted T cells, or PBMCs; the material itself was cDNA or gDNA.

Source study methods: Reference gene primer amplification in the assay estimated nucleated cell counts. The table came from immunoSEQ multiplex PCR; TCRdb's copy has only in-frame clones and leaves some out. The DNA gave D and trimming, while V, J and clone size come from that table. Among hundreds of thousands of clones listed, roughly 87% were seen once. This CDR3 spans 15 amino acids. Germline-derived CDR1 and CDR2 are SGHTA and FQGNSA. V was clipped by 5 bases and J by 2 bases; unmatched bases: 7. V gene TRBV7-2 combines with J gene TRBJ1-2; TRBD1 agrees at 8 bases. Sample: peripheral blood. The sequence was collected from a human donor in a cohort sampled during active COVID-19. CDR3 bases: TGTGCCAGCAGCCCCCGGACAGGGAGGAACTATGGCTACACCTTC. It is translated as CASSPRTGRNYGYTF.